These T cell receptor beta chains were read from a single sample in a study of shared clonotypes between healthy human individuals. The repertoire was sequenced with immunoSEQ multiplex PCR; TCRdb's copy has only in-frame clones and lacks some. Of roughly 640,000 clones listed, under 80% are singletons. Material for sequencing was memory CD4+ T cells sorted from blood. All receptors come from a young woman in good health. Both conserved end residues are part of each CDR3. The D gene is left open where the match is weak. Expanded clones get a size class; other rows say once, few or many, or leave the size out.

v_gene	abundance	j_gene	d_gene	CDR3nt	CDR3aa
TRBV28	NA	TRBJ2-3	TRBD2	TGTGCCATACTAGCGGGAGGTAGTACAGATACGCAGTATTTT	CAILAGGSTDTQYF
TRBV19	once	TRBJ2-5	TRBD1	TGTGCCAGTAGTAGGGGACAGTACCAAGAGACCCAGTACTTC	CASSRGQYQETQYF
TRBV30	NA	TRBJ2-5	NA	TGTGCCTGGAGTGTAAAGGGACTCGAAAAAGAGACCCAGTACTTC	CAWSVKGLEKETQYF
TRBV7-6	NA	TRBJ2-7	TRBD2	TGTGCCAGCAGCTCACGGACTAGCGGGAGGGGGGAGCAGTACTTC	CASSSRTSGRGEQYF
TRBV11-2	NA	TRBJ1-4	NA	TGTGCCAGCAGCCTCCCCCACGAATCAGAAAAACTGTTTTTT	CASSLPHESEKLFF
TRBV5-3	once	TRBJ2-1	NA	TGTGCCAGAAGCTTGGTAGGGGGGCAGTTCTTC	CARSLVGGQFF
TRBV6-5	NA	TRBJ2-3	NA	TGTGCCAGCGCGGACGGAGGCACAGATACGCAGTATTTT	CASADGGTDTQYF
TRBV2	many	TRBJ2-7	NA	TGTGCCAGCAGACCCTCGGGGGCCTGGCCGTACGAGCAGTACTTC	CASRPSGAWPYEQYF
TRBV5-6	NA	TRBJ2-3	TRBD2	TGTGCCAGCAGCTTGCCGGGACTAGTCACAGATACGCAGTATTTT	CASSLPGLVTDTQYF
TRBV5-4	NA	TRBJ2-1	TRBD2	TGTGCCAGCAGCTTGGTTGGCGGGAGGGCCATCAATGAGCAGTTCTTC	CASSLVGGRAINEQFF
TRBV9	NA	TRBJ2-2	TRBD2	TGTGCCAGCAGCGCTCAGCCTAGCGGGAGAGCTCCCGGGGAGCTGTTTTTT	CASSAQPSGRAPGELFF
TRBV7-9	NA	TRBJ1-1	NA	TGTGCCAGCAGTTCCCGGTTGACTGAAGCTTTCTTT	CASSSRLTEAFF
TRBV2	NA	TRBJ2-4	TRBD2	TGTGCCAGCGAATCCGGGACTAGCGGGGGTTTGGCGTACTTC	CASESGTSGGLAYF
TRBV5-1	NA	TRBJ2-3	TRBD1	TGCGCCAGCAAGACCGACGGACAGGGCACAGATACGCAGTATTTT	CASKTDGQGTDTQYF
TRBV5-4	NA	TRBJ1-5	NA	TGTGCCAGCAGCCTGGGAGGAGGCAATCAGCCCCAGCATTTT	CASSLGGGNQPQHF
TRBV11-2	many	TRBJ2-3	NA	TGTGCCAGCAGCTTAGTTGGAGGTCCGACCAAAGATACGCAGTATTTT	CASSLVGGPTKDTQYF
TRBV11-2	NA	TRBJ1-5	NA	TGTGCCAGCAGCTTAGCATCAGGGGCTCAGCCCCAGCATTTT	CASSLASGAQPQHF
TRBV2	NA	TRBJ2-5	TRBD1	TGTGCCAGCAGGAGGGACAGGAGTAGGGAGACCCAGTACTTC	CASRRDRSRETQYF
TRBV6-6	NA	TRBJ2-3	NA	TGTGCCAGTGCCTCGAGAGATACGCAGTATTTT	CASASRDTQYF
TRBV4-2	NA	TRBJ2-5	NA	TGTGCCAGCAGCCAAGGGCTGGGTGCGACCCAAGAGACCCAGTACTTC	CASSQGLGATQETQYF
TRBV28	NA	TRBJ1-5	NA	TGTGCCAGCAGTCCCTACAGTGATCAGCCCCAGCATTTT	CASSPYSDQPQHF
TRBV5-1	few	TRBJ1-5	NA	TGCGCCAGCAGCCTCGAGGGCGGCGGGAATCAGCCCCAGCATTTT	CASSLEGGGNQPQHF
TRBV5-4	NA	TRBJ2-7	NA	TGTGCCAGCAGCTACGGTGGTGATCGGGGGCGAATCGACGAGCAGTACTTC	CASSYGGDRGRIDEQYF
TRBV11-2	few	TRBJ1-5	NA	TGTGCCAGCAGCCCCCAACGTGATCAGCCCCAGCATTTT	CASSPQRDQPQHF
TRBV10-3	few	TRBJ2-4	TRBD1	TGTGCCATCAGTGAGGGACAGGCTGAGGACATTCAGTACTTC	CAISEGQAEDIQYF
TRBV6-5	NA	TRBJ1-2	NA	TGTGCCAGCAGCCAGGAGGGGTATGGCTACACCTTC	CASSQEGYGYTF
TRBV7-2	NA	TRBJ1-5	NA	TGTGCCAGCAGCTTAGAGGGACACCACAATCAGCCCCAGCATTTT	CASSLEGHHNQPQHF
TRBV9	few	TRBJ2-1	NA	TGTGCCAGCAGCCCAAGCCCCGAAGGGAATGAGCAGTTCTTC	CASSPSPEGNEQFF
TRBV30	NA	TRBJ1-5	NA	TGTGCCTGGCCCGACAGTCCGCGCAATCAGCCCCAGCATTTT	CAWPDSPRNQPQHF
TRBV6-1	many	TRBJ2-3	NA	TGTGCCAGCAAGAGACAGGAAAGCACAGATACGCAGTATTTT	CASKRQESTDTQYF
TRBV9	NA	TRBJ1-3	NA	TGTGCCAGCAGCGTAGGGACAGCAAGAAACACCATATATTTT	CASSVGTARNTIYF
TRBV9	NA	TRBJ2-2	TRBD2	TGTGCCAGCAGCGTAGCTCTAGCGGGATCCCCACGAGGGGAGCTGTTTTTT	CASSVALAGSPRGELFF
TRBV11-3	NA	TRBJ2-1	NA	TGTGCCAGCCGCCCCCGGGCGGAGGGCCGCAATGAGCAGTTCTTC	CASRPRAEGRNEQFF
TRBV6-1	NA	TRBJ1-1	NA	TGTGCCAGCAGGCGATTCAGGACAATGAACACTGAAGCTTTCTTT	CASRRFRTMNTEAFF
TRBV5-4	NA	TRBJ1-2	TRBD1	TGTGCCAGCAGCTTGGTGGCAGGGGGATCTATCACGGGCTACACCTTC	CASSLVAGGSITGYTF
TRBV7-2	few	TRBJ2-3	NA	TGTGCCAGCAGCTTAGCGCTAGCGACAGATACGCAGTATTTT	CASSLALATDTQYF
TRBV6-4	NA	TRBJ2-2	NA	TGTGCCAGCAGTGACTCGTCGGTCGGGGAGCTGTTTTTT	CASSDSSVGELFF
TRBV13	NA	TRBJ1-4	NA	TGTGCCAGCAGCCCGGGATCGGGGGATGCAACTAATGAAAAACTGTTTTTT	CASSPGSGDATNEKLFF
TRBV28	few	TRBJ1-1	NA	TGTGCCAGTCAAGGGGGACTCACTGAAGCTTTCTTT	CASQGGLTEAFF
TRBV19	NA	TRBJ2-3	NA	TGTGCCAGTAGTATAGATGGACTACTCCCAGATACGCAGTATTTT	CASSIDGLLPDTQYF
TRBV28	NA	TRBJ1-2	TRBD1	TGTGCCGGTAATAGACAGGGGGGAAGCTATGGCTACACCTTC	CAGNRQGGSYGYTF
TRBV30	NA	TRBJ2-3	NA	TGTGCCTGGAGCTCTCGGGCGGGACTTCGCACAGATACGCAGTATTTT	CAWSSRAGLRTDTQYF
TRBV19	NA	TRBJ2-7	NA	TGTGCCAGTAGTATGCGGTTAAGCGGCTCCTACGAGCAGTACTTC	CASSMRLSGSYEQYF
TRBV12-5	few	TRBJ2-1	NA	TGTGCTAGTGGCTCAGCCTTGTGGTCTGAGCAGTTCTTC	CASGSALWSEQFF
TRBV7-9	few	TRBJ1-2	NA	TGTGCCAGCAGCTGGCGTTATAACTATGGCTACACCTTC	CASSWRYNYGYTF
TRBV5-6	NA	TRBJ1-5	NA	TGTGCCAGCAGCTTGGACGCAGGGGCCCAGCATTTT	CASSLDAGAQHF
TRBV7-6	NA	TRBJ2-3	NA	TGTGCCAGCAGCTCGGCGGCTAGCGCCGACCCTAGCGATACGCAGTATTTT	CASSSAASADPSDTQYF
TRBV7-2	few	TRBJ1-5	NA	TGTGCCAGCAGCTCGACAGGCGCTAATCAGCCCCAGCATTTT	CASSSTGANQPQHF
TRBV28	NA	TRBJ2-1	NA	TGTGCCAGCACCAACAACCCCCTGGGTTACAATGAGCAGTTCTTC	CASTNNPLGYNEQFF
TRBV30	NA	TRBJ2-3	NA	TGTGCCTGGAGTGTGCTAGTGAGCACAGATACGCAGTATTTT	CAWSVLVSTDTQYF
TRBV18	NA	TRBJ1-2	TRBD1	TGTGCCAGCGCAGGACAGGGTGATATAGCTAACTATGGCTACACCTTC	CASAGQGDIANYGYTF
TRBV9	NA	TRBJ2-3	NA	TGTGCCAGCAGCGTAAGAGGGGGGAGGACAGATACGCAGTATTTT	CASSVRGGRTDTQYF
TRBV7-6	NA	TRBJ2-5	TRBD2	TGTGCCAGCAGCTTAGTAGCGGGCTACCCTGGAGAGCAGTACTTC	CASSLVAGYPGEQYF
TRBV5-1	NA	TRBJ2-5	TRBD2	TGCGCCAGCAGCCCCGGGGGGGGAGACCAAGAGACCCAGTACTTC	CASSPGGGDQETQYF
TRBV2	NA	TRBJ2-3	TRBD2	TGTGCCAGCAGACCCACTTTCGGAGGACTAGCGGGACCCTTT	CASRPTFGGLAGPF
TRBV18	NA	TRBJ2-2	TRBD2	TGTGCCAGCTCACCACAGACTAGCGGGAGGCCGAACACCGGGGAGCTGTTTTTT	CASSPQTSGRPNTGELFF
TRBV10-3	NA	TRBJ1-4	TRBD1	TGTGCCATCAGATCAGGGGGCAGTGAAAAACTGTTTTTT	CAIRSGGSEKLFF
TRBV2	NA	TRBJ2-7	NA	TGTGCCAGCAGTACAAAATACGAGCAGTACTTC	CASSTKYEQYF
TRBV14	NA	TRBJ2-2	NA	TGTGCCAGCAGCCCCCCGGGGGCCTGGAGGGGGGAGCTGTTTTTT	CASSPPGAWRGELFF